The clone carrying this T cell receptor (beta chain) was detected a few times. The PBMCs were taken from about 9.7 ml of fresh peripheral blood. These data belong to a study of Graves' ophthalmopathy and Graves' hyperthyroidism. Transcripts of RNA were the source for amplifying TCR beta CDR3 regions. Scientists carried out first-round RT-PCR using HTBI primers and then a second-round multiplex PCR. TCRdb reanalysed the multiplex PCR reads using MiXCR and keeps one entry per CDR3 protein. The sample comprises fewer than 600,000 distinct CDR3 sequences, 13% to 15% of which are singletons, and 9.8% rests with the top ten. Sequencing input: blood. This sequence originates from a woman aged 25 to 39 with Graves' ophthalmopathy.

CDR3 loop: CATRRSGGDTQYF. The CDR3 DNA reads TGTGCCACCAGGCGGTCCGGAGGAGATACGCAGTATTTT. V usage is TRBV24-1 and J usage is TRBJ2-3; tentatively, D is TRBD2 (5 bases). The germline CDR1 and CDR2 sequences are KGHDR and SFDVKD. There are 13 residues in the CDR3. V gave up 7 bases and J gave up 5 bases, with 12 bases separating them.